The 5 T cell receptor beta chains reported below all come from one sample, sequenced in a study of blood T cell repertoires in COVID-19. Sequencing used immunoSEQ multiplex PCR; TCRdb keeps in-frame clones, though not all of them. The data show roughly 250,000 clones, around 80% seen once. Sequencing input: peripheral blood. The receptors derive from a woman aged 40 to 50 with active or convalescent COVID-19.

V gene TRBV28 combines with J gene TRBJ2-2; 10 bases fit TRBD1. This CDR3 is built from 14 residues. Germline CDR1 is MDHEN and CDR2 is SYDVKM. With 5 bases clipped from V and 5 bases from J, the junction kept 2 bases outside the gene matches. The CDR3 protein is CASSRDRGTGELFF. The CDR3 bases are TGTGCCAGCAGTCGGGACAGGGGAACCGGGGAGCTGTTTTTT.

The chain links TRBV5-1 to TRBJ2-3, with 8 bases identical to TRBD2. The CDR3 runs 19 residues. CDR1 SGHRS and CDR2 YFSETQ come from the germline V gene. Trimming at V came to 4 bases and at J to 2 bases, leaving 18 bases not matched to a gene. The CDR3 DNA reads as TGCGCCAGCAGCGTTGGAACCCGCGGGGGGCTGAGATTCACAGATACGCAGTATTTT. Amino acids: CASSVGTRGGLRFTDTQYF.

This clone was picked up a small number of times. This chain links TRBV7-7 with TRBJ1-4; TRBD1 is a possible D gene (6 bases). V lost 4 bases, J lost 6 bases, and 15 bases lay in between. This CDR3 region has 15 residues. CDR1 and CDR2 (germline): SSHAT, FNYEAQ (reference sequence). Here the CDR3 reads CASSYNRDGDEKLFF. The CDR3 nucleotides are TGTGCCAGCAGCTACAACAGGGACGGTGATGAAAAACTGTTTTTT.

This clone was found once. The CDR3 loop is CASSRTSGGANEQFF. CDR3 sequence (DNA): TGTGCCAGCAGCCGGACTAGCGGGGGGGCCAATGAGCAGTTCTTC. The rearrangement joins TRBV4-2 to TRBJ2-1; 15 bases match TRBD2. This CDR3 spans 15 amino acids. The V gene's germline CDR1 is LGHNA and CDR2 YNFKEQ. V lost 4 bases, J lost 6 bases, and 1 base stayed unmatched.

This rearrangement joins TRBV6-5 to TRBJ2-3; D call uncertain. This CDR3 is built from 12 residues. With 4 bases removed from V and 10 bases from J, the gap between germline ends came to 12 bases. Germline V gene sequence: CDR1 MNHEY, CDR2 SVGAGI. CDR3 coding DNA: TGTGCCAGCAGTTCGCCTCCCCAGGCGCAGTATTTT. Amino acid sequence: CASSSPPQAQYF.